The clone carrying this T cell receptor beta chain was found a few times. The library targeted TCRbeta and was prepared with unique molecular identifiers. TCRdb itself ran the PCR reads through MiXCR, one entry per CDR3 protein. The data hold just under 550,000 distinct CDR3 sequences, with about a sixth observed a single time. This sample stems from a study of T-cell reconstitution after alpha-beta-depleted transplantation in children. The ends were cut back, 4 bases at V and 3 bases at J, with 14 bases in the middle. Germline values: CDR1 SGHRS, CDR2 YFSETQ. There are 15 residues in the CDR3. The gene calls are TRBV5-1 and TRBJ1-5; no clear D. This TCR was sampled from a human donor who donated a stem cell graft to a child with acute lymphoblastic leukemia. Sequenced here: PBMCs from the stem cell graft donor, sampled from the stem cell graft. The CDR3 sequence is CASSRTIGSNQPQHF. In nucleotides, the CDR3 is TGCGCCAGCAGCAGAACGATCGGGTCCAATCAGCCCCAGCATTTT. Filled out from reference TRBV5-1 and TRBJ1-5, the complete variable domain reads KAGVTQTPRYLIKTRGQQVTLSCSPISGHRSVSWYQQTPGQGLQFLFEYFSETQRNKGNFPGRFSGRQFSNSRSEMNVSTLELGDSALYLCASSRTIGSNQPQHFGDGTRLSIL.